A single sample is the source of the 24 T cell receptor beta chains below, sequenced in a study of Ad26.COV2.S vaccination and SARS-CoV-2 variants. The assay was immunoSEQ multiplex PCR, and TCRdb's table has in-frame clones only and misses some. The sample has 380,000 or so clones, about four fifths seen once; the top ten hold roughly 7.4%. Treatment denoted: 15 to 20 received Ad26.COV2.S at low or high dose, single or two shots; a few received placebo; per-sample allocation not given. Samples were taken on day 63 after the first vaccine or placebo injection. The specimen comprised peripheral blood, sampled in a trial of Ad26.COV2.S vaccine versus placebo. These receptors were obtained from a person between 18 and 65 years old who received the Ad26.COV2.S COVID-19 vaccine or a placebo.

The chain recombines TRBV3-1 (or the pseudogene TRBV3-2) with TRBJ1-4; D gene unclear. CDR1 is LGHDT and CDR2 is YNNKEL in the germline V gene (reference sequence). This CDR3 has 14 residues. V gave up 1 base and J gave up 6 bases, with 9 bases separating them. The CDR3 DNA follows: TGTGCCAGCAGCCAAGGGCACGGATATGAAAAACTGTTTTTT. Protein product: CASSQGHGYEKLFF.

The V call is TRBV7-7, the J call TRBJ2-2, with D unresolved. The V gene's germline CDR1 is SSHAT and CDR2 FNYEAQ (reference sequence). This CDR3 is built from 17 residues. V lost 1 base to trimming and J lost 2 bases, with 14 bases between them. CDR3 nucleotide sequence: TGTGCCAGCAGCTTAGGCCCTCTAGGGTTTAACACCGGGGAGCTGTTTTTT. Encoded protein: CASSLGPLGFNTGELFF. Complete variable domain (other parts from reference TRBV7-7 and TRBJ2-2): GAGVSQSPRYKVTKRGQDVTLRCDPISSHATLYWYQQALGQGPEFLTYFNYEAQPDKSGLPSDRFSAERPEGSISTLTIQRTEQRDSAMYRCASSLGPLGFNTGELFFGEGSRLTVL.

This clone occurred once. The J gene is TRBJ2-7, the V gene TRBV5-6, with 8 bases that match TRBD2. V lost 2 bases to trimming and J lost 3 bases; unmatched junction nucleotides: 7. Per the germline V gene, CDR1 is SGHDT and CDR2 is YYEEEE. The CDR3 contains 15 residues. CDR3 loop: CASSFTGTRGYEQYF. In DNA, the CDR3 is TGTGCCAGCAGCTTTACAGGGACTAGGGGCTACGAGCAGTACTTC. Full variable domain (rest looked up from reference TRBV5-6 and TRBJ2-7): DAGVTQSPTHLIKTRGQQVTLRCSPKSGHDTVSWYQQALGQGPQFIFQYYEEEERQRGNFPDRFSGHQFPNYSSELNVNALLLGDSALYLCASSFTGTRGYEQYFGPGTRLTVT.

In its sample, this clone was seen once. The J gene is TRBJ2-7, the V gene TRBV5-6; the D is unclear. Germline CDR1 SGHDT, CDR2 YYEEEE. This CDR3 is 12 amino acids long. Trimming took off 3 bases at V and 4 bases at J, with 8 bases between the two ends. CDR3 in DNA: TGTGCCAGCAGCTGGGCGGAGTACGAGCAGTACTTC. Protein product: CASSWAEYEQYF.

V usage is TRBV4-1 and J usage is TRBJ1-6; no clear D. Germline V gene lookup returns CDR1 MGHRA and CDR2 YSYEKL. CDR3 length: 13 amino acids. Trimming pared 4 bases from V and 7 bases from J, leaving 8 bases between. The CDR3: CASSRDTNSPLHF. The CDR3 nucleotides read TGCGCCAGCAGCCGTGACACGAATTCACCCCTCCACTTT.

This chain connects TRBV4-3 to TRBJ1-1, with D hard to call. Germline V lookup: CDR1 LGHNA, CDR2 YSLEER. With 4 bases removed from V and 2 bases from J, the gap between germline ends came to 11 bases. The CDR3 is made up of 14 amino acids. CDR3 protein: CASSPRTANTEAFF. CDR3 DNA sequence: TGCGCCAGCAGCCCTCGGACCGCCAACACTGAAGCTTTCTTT.

The chain has TRBV4-3 and TRBJ2-3, with D possibly matching TRBD2 (6 bases). Trimming shortened V by 5 bases and J by 2 bases, and 17 bases separated the two germline ends. The CDR3 sequence is 16 residues long. Germline V gene sequence: CDR1 LGHNA, CDR2 YSLEER. This CDR3 reads CASSIRLGANTDTQYF. In DNA form, the CDR3 reads TGCGCCAGCAGCATCCGACTAGGGGCTAACACAGATACGCAGTATTTT.

The rearrangement uses TRBV24-1 and TRBJ2-1, with 10 bases fitting TRBD2. V shed 0 bases, J shed 6 bases, and the junction held 4 bases outside the gene matches. Germline V CDR1 and CDR2: KGHDR, SFDVKD. This CDR3 contains 16 residues. CDR3 residues: CATSDLASGRRNEQFF. In DNA, the CDR3 is TGTGCCACCAGTGATTTGGCTAGCGGGAGACGCAATGAGCAGTTCTTC.

The gene calls are TRBV19 and TRBJ2-1; TRBD1 matches at 11 bases. V gave up 3 bases and J gave up 3 bases; unmatched junction bases: 1. Germline-derived CDR1 and CDR2 are LNHDA and SQIVND (reference sequence). This CDR3 region has 15 residues. CDR3 bases: TGTGCCAGTAGTATGGGGACAGGGGGCTACAATGAGCAGTTCTTC. It encodes CASSMGTGGYNEQFF.

V is TRBV6-5 and J is TRBJ1-5; D remains ambiguous. The ends were cut back, 7 bases at V and 0 bases at J, with 13 bases in the middle. The CDR3 loop spans 15 amino acids. CDR1 and CDR2 (germline): MNHEY, SVGAGI. CDR3 sequence (DNA): TGTGCCAGCACCTTGGGTCGGTATAGCAATCAGCCCCAGCATTTT. This encodes CASTLGRYSNQPQHF.

This clone has more than one count but fewer than ten. V is TRBV11-2 and J is TRBJ1-3; D is uncertain. V was shortened by 3 bases and J by 8 bases, with 5 bases between the two germline ends. Germline CDR1 is SGHAT and CDR2 is FQNNGV. This CDR3 comprises 11 residues. Here the CDR3 DNA reads TGTGCCAGCAGCTTCCTACACACCATATATTTT. Protein product: CASSFLHTIYF. The whole variable domain, filled in from reference TRBV11-2 and TRBJ1-3, reads EAGVAQSPRYKIIEKRQSVAFWCNPISGHATLYWYQQILGQGPKLLIQFQNNGVVDDSQLPKDRFSAERLKGVDSTLKIQPAKLEDSAVYLCASSFLHTIYFGEGSWLTVV.

This chain joins TRBV9 and TRBJ2-5, with no clear D. The V gene lost 3 bases and the J gene lost 0 bases, with 6 bases spanning the gap. Germline V gives CDR1 SGDLS, CDR2 YYNGEE. The CDR3 has 13 amino acids. CDR3 residues: CASSASYQETQYF. CDR3 bases: TGTGCCAGCAGCGCTTCGTACCAAGAGACCCAGTACTTC.

The chain recombines TRBV9 with TRBJ2-2; 8 positions match TRBD2. V lost 6 bases to trimming and J lost 4 bases; unmatched junction nucleotides: 8. From germline, CDR1 is SGDLS and CDR2 YYNGEE. This CDR3 is built from 15 residues. The CDR3 DNA reads as TGTGCCAGCAAAGCGGGAGAAGCGGGCACCGGGGAGCTGTTTTTT. Protein: CASKAGEAGTGELFF.

In its sample, this clone was seen a few times. The chain recombines TRBV18 with TRBJ1-1; D remains ambiguous. Per the germline V gene, CDR1 is KGHSH and CDR2 is LQKENI. The CDR3 sequence is 13 residues long. Deletions cut 6 bases from V and 0 bases from J, with 8 bases between. CDR3 sequence (DNA): TGTGCCAGCTCTGGGGATTTGAACACTGAAGCTTTCTTT. It is translated as CASSGDLNTEAFF.

The genes are TRBV30 and TRBJ2-7; a weak D match, TRBD2 (8 bases). The CDR3 extends over 12 amino acids. Trimming pared 8 bases from V and 3 bases from J, leaving 14 bases between. CDR1 and CDR2 from the germline V gene are GTSNPN and SVGIG (reference sequence). CDR3 sequence: CAREGQSYEQYF. The CDR3 coding sequence is TGTGCCCGGGAGGGACAGAGCTACGAGCAGTACTTC.

This chain links TRBV4-1 with TRBJ1-1; D uncertain. The CDR3 covers 14 residues. From germline, CDR1 is MGHRA and CDR2 YSYEKL. Trimming stripped 4 bases from V and 0 bases from J, with 9 bases between. CDR3 nucleotides: TGCGCCAGCAGCCCCCAGGAGCTGAACACTGAAGCTTTCTTT. It is translated as CASSPQELNTEAFF.

The gene calls are TRBV2 and TRBJ2-7; 7 bases align to TRBD1. Per the germline V gene, CDR1 is SNHLY and CDR2 is FYNNEI. Trimming cost V 6 bases and J 3 bases; bases outside gene matches: 8. The CDR3 length is 14 residues. Written as DNA, the CDR3 is TGTGCCAGCAGAGACACAGGGGCGCACTACGAGCAGTACTTC. Encoded protein: CASRDTGAHYEQYF.

The V gene is TRBV27, the J gene TRBJ2-7; D not resolved. This CDR3 is 13 amino acids long. V lost 2 bases to trimming and J lost 2 bases, with 7 bases between them. Germline lookup yields CDR1 MNHEY and CDR2 SMNVEV (reference sequence). CDR3 coding DNA: TGTGCCAGCAGTTTAGGGTACGCCTACGAGCAGTACTTC. It encodes CASSLGYAYEQYF.

The gene calls are TRBV27 and TRBJ1-2; D remains ambiguous. Trimming pared 2 bases from V and 1 base from J, leaving 5 bases between. Germline CDR1 and CDR2: MNHEY and SMNVEV (reference sequence). The CDR3 is made up of 13 amino acids. For the CDR3, the DNA is TGTGCCAGCAGTTTAAGGATTAACTATGGCTACACCTTC. It yields the protein CASSLRINYGYTF.

The CDR3 loop is CASSFPGSGANVLTF. In nucleotides, the CDR3 is TGTGCCAGCAGCTTCCCGGGATCCGGGGCCAACGTCCTGACTTTC. The V and J genes are TRBV5-5 and TRBJ2-6; TRBD2 might be the D (5 bases). The CDR3 has 15 amino acids. V shed 2 bases and J shed 4 bases, with 10 bases lying between them. Germline V gene lookup returns CDR1 SGHKS and CDR2 YYEKEE (reference sequence).

The rearrangement uses TRBV7-9 and TRBJ2-5; TRBD2 is a possible D gene (6 bases). Germline CDR1 and CDR2: SEHNR and FQNEAQ (reference sequence). Between the trimmed V and J ends, which lost 3 bases and 5 bases, there was a span of 19 bases. This CDR3 is built from 16 residues. The DNA of the CDR3 is TGTGCCAGCAGCTTCCTTCGGGCGGGACTGGGGGAGACCCAGTACTTC. Translation: CASSFLRAGLGETQYF.

This clone was observed a single time. The V and J genes are TRBV27 and TRBJ1-1, with D unclear. The CDR3 totals 14 residues. In germline, CDR1 is MNHEY, CDR2 SMNVEV (reference sequence). Deletions cut 5 bases from V and 1 base from J, with 11 bases between. CDR3 nucleotides: TGTGCCAGCAGTAACATCGGAACGAACACTGAAGCTTTCTTT. Its protein is CASSNIGTNTEAFF.

The DNA of the CDR3 is TGCGCCAGCAGCCAATTTTTCACCAGGACCATATATTTT. This translates into CASSQFFTRTIYF. The V gene is TRBV4-1, the J gene TRBJ1-3; no firm D call. Germline lookup yields CDR1 MGHRA and CDR2 YSYEKL. Trimming removed 2 bases at V and 10 bases at J, with 12 bases between. The CDR3 consists of 13 residues.

The V call is TRBV4-3, the J call TRBJ2-3; perhaps TRBD2 as D (6 bases). Germline CDR1 is LGHNA and CDR2 is YSLEER. The CDR3 contains 17 residues. Trimming shortened V by 0 bases and J by 4 bases, and 17 bases separated the two germline ends. The DNA of the CDR3 is TGCGCCAGCAGCCAAGATACGGGGACTCTTTTCCCAGATACGCAGTATTTT. It yields the protein CASSQDTGTLFPDTQYF.